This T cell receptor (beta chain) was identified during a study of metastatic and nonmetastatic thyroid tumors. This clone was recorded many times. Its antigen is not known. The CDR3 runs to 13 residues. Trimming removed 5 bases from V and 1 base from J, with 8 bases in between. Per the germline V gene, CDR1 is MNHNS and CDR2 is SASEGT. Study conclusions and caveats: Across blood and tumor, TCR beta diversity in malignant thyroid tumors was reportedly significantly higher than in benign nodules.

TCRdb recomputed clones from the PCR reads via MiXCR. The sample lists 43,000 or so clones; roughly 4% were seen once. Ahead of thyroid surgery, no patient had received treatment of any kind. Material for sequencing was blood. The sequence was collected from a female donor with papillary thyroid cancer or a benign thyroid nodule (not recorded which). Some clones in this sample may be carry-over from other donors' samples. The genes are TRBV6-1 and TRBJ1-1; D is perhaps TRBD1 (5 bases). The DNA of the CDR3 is TGTGCCAGCAGTCGACAGTGGAACACTGAAGCTTTCTTT. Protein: CASSRQWNTEAFF.